The 26 T cell receptor beta chains below all came from one sample that was sequenced in a study of shared clonotypes between healthy human individuals (TCRdb year 2020). Preparation of the library involved the immunoSEQ multiplex PCR assay. The clones in this table, taken by TCRdb from immuneACCESS, are in-frame only. Not every clone is retained; where verified, under half of the shortfall comes from an unresolved V gene, and the cause of the rest is unknown. The sample table lists about a million clones, approximately 80% of them with a count of one. The ten largest clones add up to approximately 0.95% of the sample. Sequenced sample: memory CD4+ T cells from PBMCs. In the paper's terms, the cell subset or site label means: CD45RA-negative fraction. The source is a man aged 18 to 29 in good health. Some clones in this sample may be carry-over from other donors' samples.

J is TRBJ1-5 and V is TRBV18; D possibly corresponds to TRBD1 (5 bases). In germline, CDR1 is KGHSH, CDR2 LQKENI. This CDR3 comprises 15 residues. Trimming took off 4 bases at V and 9 bases at J, with 19 bases between the two ends. This chain's CDR3 is CASSQDKPLSRPQHF. The CDR3 nucleotides are TGTGCCAGCTCACAGGACAAGCCTTTAAGTCGGCCCCAGCATTTT. The full variable domain, with the rest looked up from reference TRBV18 and TRBJ1-5, is NAGVMQNPRHLVRRRGQEARLRCSPMKGHSHVYWYRQLPEEGLKFMVYLQKENIIDESGMPKERFSAEFPKEGPSILRIQQVVRGDSAAYFCASSQDKPLSRPQHFGDGTRLSIL.

The chain recombines TRBV9 with TRBJ2-1, with 11 bases identical to TRBD2. In germline, CDR1 is SGDLS, CDR2 YYNGEE. V trimming: 5 bases; J trimming: 6 bases; junction bases outside the gene matches: 7. The CDR3 runs to 15 residues. The CDR3 spells CASSPTSGRVNEQFF. The CDR3 DNA is TGTGCCAGCAGTCCTACTAGCGGGAGAGTCAATGAGCAGTTCTTC.

The chain couples TRBV10-3 to TRBJ2-5; TRBD1 matches 11 bases. The CDR3 contains 15 residues. Germline V gives CDR1 ENHRY, CDR2 SYGVKD. Trimming took 4 bases from V and 4 from J; bases not matched to a gene: 5. The CDR3 loop is CAISGDRGGAETQYF. The CDR3 DNA follows: TGTGCCATCAGTGGGGACAGGGGGGGAGCAGAGACCCAGTACTTC.

As DNA, the CDR3 is TGTGCCTGGAGTGCCCCACCCGGGACAGGTAACTACGAGCAGTACTTC. Its protein is CAWSAPPGTGNYEQYF. V usage is TRBV30 and J usage is TRBJ2-7, with TRBD1 matching over 8 bases. Germline V CDR1 and CDR2: GTSNPN, SVGIG (reference sequence). The CDR3 contains 16 residues. V lost 1 base, J lost 3 bases, and 11 bases stayed unmatched.

This clone was detected a few times. This sequence joins TRBV30 and TRBJ1-3; D is uncertain. Between the trimmed V and J ends, which lost 5 bases and 1 base, there was a span of 9 bases. Germline values: CDR1 GTSNPN, CDR2 SVGIG (reference sequence). CDR3 size: 13 residues. The CDR3 loop reads CAWETQSGNTIYF. In nucleotides, the CDR3 is TGTGCCTGGGAGACCCAATCTGGAAACACCATATATTTT. Based on the CDR3 plus reference TRBV30 and TRBJ1-3, the full variable domain is SQTIHQWPATLVQPVGSPLSLECTVEGTSNPNLYWYRQAAGRGLQLLFYSVGIGQISSEVPQNLSASRPQDRQFILSSKKLLLSDSGFYLCAWETQSGNTIYFGEGSWLTVV.

V usage is TRBV7-9 and J usage is TRBJ2-2; D gene ambiguous. Trimming took off 5 bases at V and 6 bases at J, with 10 bases between the two ends. The CDR3 has 13 residues. Germline lookup yields CDR1 SEHNR and CDR2 FQNEAQ (reference sequence). The DNA for the CDR3 is TGTGCCAGCAGCACCCGACGGTCCGGGGAGCTGTTTTTT. Its translation: CASSTRRSGELFF.

V is TRBV27 and J is TRBJ2-2, with D hard to call. V was trimmed by 0 bases and J by 1 base, leaving 6 bases between them. Germline CDR1 reads MNHEY; CDR2 reads SMNVEV (reference sequence). The CDR3 length is 15 residues. The CDR3 DNA is TGTGCCAGCAGTTTATCGTTGGGGAACACCGGGGAGCTGTTTTTT. Translated, it gives CASSLSLGNTGELFF.

V usage is TRBV29-1 and J usage is TRBJ2-1; possibly TRBD2 for D (6 bases). The V end was cut by 5 bases, the J end by 4 bases, with 9 bases between. The CDR3 sequence is 12 residues long. The germline gives CDR1 SQVTM, CDR2 ANQGSEA. Here the CDR3 DNA reads TGCAGCGTTTCACGGGAGTACAATGAGCAGTTCTTC. It translates to CSVSREYNEQFF.

As to this clone: The sample has other DNA sequences that encode this CDR3 too. The chain joins TRBV29-1 to TRBJ1-3, with D possibly matching TRBD1 (6 bases). This CDR3 comprises 14 residues. Germline CDR1 SQVTM, CDR2 ANQGSEA. Trimming cost V 6 bases and J 0 bases, with 12 bases left between them. The CDR3 reads CSVGGLSSGNTIYF. As DNA, the CDR3 is TGCAGCGTCGGGGGGCTGTCCTCTGGAAACACCATATATTTT. The full variable domain, its missing parts supplied by reference TRBV29-1 and TRBJ1-3, is SAVISQKPSRDICQRGTSLTIQCQVDSQVTMMFWYRQQPGQSLTLIATANQGSEATYESGFVIDKFPISRPNLTFSTLTVSNMSPEDSSIYLCSVGGLSSGNTIYFGEGSWLTVV.

The chain is built from TRBV28 and TRBJ1-2; D is unresolved. Trimming stripped 5 bases from V and 5 bases from J, with 15 bases between. The germline CDR1 and CDR2 sequences are MDHEN and SYDVKM. This CDR3 is 14 amino acids long. The CDR3 DNA follows: TGTGCCAGCAGTGTAGTTTCCACTTGGTATGGCTACACCTTC. This sequence encodes CASSVVSTWYGYTF.

The count of this clone is one. V and J are TRBV27 and TRBJ2-5, with D perhaps TRBD2 (5 bases). CDR1 is MNHEY and CDR2 is SMNVEV in the germline V gene (reference sequence). The CDR3 covers 15 residues. The V end was cut by 6 bases, the J end by 5 bases, with 19 bases between. The CDR3 loop reads CASSLRRVSRETQYF. The CDR3, as DNA: TGTGCCAGCAGCCTCAGGCGGGTGTCGCGGGAGACCCAGTACTTC.

The rearrangement joins TRBV18 to TRBJ1-4; D uncertain. CDR1 KGHSH and CDR2 LQKENI come from the germline V gene. V gave up 4 bases and J gave up 7 bases, with 7 bases separating them. The CDR3 is made up of 12 amino acids. The CDR3 spells CASSLGTEKLFF. Here the CDR3 DNA reads TGTGCCAGCTCACTGGGAACTGAAAAACTGTTTTTT.

This clone was detected once. The chain combines TRBV5-6 with TRBJ2-6, with D perhaps matching TRBD1 (5 bases). Germline V gives CDR1 SGHDT, CDR2 YYEEEE. The germline V and J ends were trimmed by 4 bases and 0 bases, with 11 bases remaining between them. This CDR3 has 16 amino acids. Here the CDR3 DNA reads TGTGCCAGCAGCATCCAGGACAACTCTGGGGCCAACGTCCTGACTTTC. Translating it yields CASSIQDNSGANVLTF.

This clone showed up just once. The chain joins TRBV5-4 to TRBJ1-2; 8 nucleotides align to TRBD1. Germline values: CDR1 SGHNT, CDR2 YYREEE (reference sequence). This CDR3 region has 15 residues. Trimming at V came to 3 bases and at J to 4 bases, leaving 8 bases not matched to a gene. The CDR3 bases are TGTGCCAGCAGCTACGGGACAGGCGGATTCTATGGCTACACCTTC. Translated: CASSYGTGGFYGYTF.

The CDR3 loop reads CASSDGGRSTF. The CDR3 DNA reads as TGTGCCAGCAGTGATGGGGGGCGAAGCACCTTC. The chain employs TRBV2 and TRBJ1-2; possible D gene TRBD1, 6 bases. There are 11 residues in the CDR3. Germline lookup yields CDR1 SNHLY and CDR2 FYNNEI. The V and J ends lost 3 bases and 13 bases respectively, with 12 bases between them.

This chain connects TRBV7-2 to TRBJ2-7, with 14 bases that match TRBD2. Trimming removed 5 bases from V and 2 bases from J; junction bases left unmatched: 2. Germline CDR1 is SGHTA and CDR2 is FQGNSA. The CDR3 is 15 residues long. The DNA of the CDR3 is TGTGCCAGCAGCACGGGACTAGCGGGAGCCTACGAGCAGTACTTC. Amino acid sequence: CASSTGLAGAYEQYF.

V gene TRBV5-1 combines with J gene TRBJ1-1, with 7 bases lining up with TRBD1. From germline, CDR1 is SGHRS and CDR2 YFSETQ. V lost 3 bases to trimming and J lost 5 bases; unmatched junction nucleotides: 10. This CDR3 spans 15 amino acids. CDR3 residues: CASSSDRVWKTEAFF. In nucleotides, the CDR3 is TGCGCCAGCAGCTCAGACAGGGTTTGGAAAACTGAAGCTTTCTTT. Using reference TRBV5-1 and TRBJ1-1 for the parts outside the CDR3, the full variable domain is KAGVTQTPRYLIKTRGQQVTLSCSPISGHRSVSWYQQTPGQGLQFLFEYFSETQRNKGNFPGRFSGRQFSNSRSEMNVSTLELGDSALYLCASSSDRVWKTEAFFGQGTRLTVV.

V and J are TRBV20-1 and TRBJ2-1; no definite D call. Germline V CDR1 and CDR2: DFQATT, SNEGSKA (reference sequence). Between the trimmed V and J ends, which lost 3 bases and 7 bases, there was a span of 7 bases. This CDR3 is 11 amino acids long. The CDR3 nucleotides read TGCAGTGCTAGGCTCTGGAATGAGCAGTTCTTC. Protein product: CSARLWNEQFF.

The rearrangement uses TRBV30 and TRBJ2-7, with a weak D call TRBD2 (6 bases). V was clipped by 1 base and J by 5 bases, with 15 bases between them. Germline CDR1 is GTSNPN and CDR2 is SVGIG (reference sequence). The CDR3 has 14 residues. CDR3 sequence reads: CAWSGGGNPHEQYF. The CDR3 DNA reads TGTGCCTGGAGTGGCGGAGGGAACCCCCACGAGCAGTACTTC.

The chain carries TRBV28 and TRBJ2-3; the match to TRBD1 covers 8 bases. CDR1 and CDR2 (germline): MDHEN, SYDVKM. The CDR3 loop spans 15 amino acids. Germline trimming cut 3 bases from V and 6 bases from J; bases unmatched to any gene: 8. CDR3 protein: CASSLAGGSADTQYF. The CDR3 DNA reads TGTGCCAGCAGTTTGGCAGGGGGCAGTGCCGATACGCAGTATTTT.

The CDR3, as DNA: TGTGCCAGCAGTTCCGGACTAGCAGAAACCGGGGAGCTGTTTTTT. It translates to CASSSGLAETGELFF. The J gene is TRBJ2-2, the V gene TRBV6-5; 8 nucleotides match TRBD2. This CDR3 contains 15 residues. Per the germline V gene, CDR1 is MNHEY and CDR2 is SVGAGI. The trim removed 4 bases at V and 5 bases at J, leaving 6 bases unmatched.

About this clone itself: The identical CDR3 is also encoded by other nucleotide sequences in the sample. The V gene is TRBV2, the J gene TRBJ2-5; D not resolved. Germline CDR1 SNHLY, CDR2 FYNNEI. V was shortened by 4 bases and J by 2 bases, with 5 bases between the two germline ends. This CDR3 contains 12 residues. For the CDR3, the DNA is TGTGCCAGCAGTGTGCAGCAAGAGACCCAGTACTTC. It is translated as CASSVQQETQYF.

The sample holds a few counts of this clone. The chain combines TRBV27 with TRBJ2-5; 7 nucleotides align to TRBD1. This CDR3 is built from 14 residues. V was pared by 5 bases and J by 3 bases, with 6 bases of the junction left unmatched. Germline V gene data show CDR1 as MNHEY and CDR2 as SMNVEV (reference sequence). The CDR3 DNA reads TGTGCCAGCAGTACCTCGACAGGGAAAGAGACCCAGTACTTC. It translates to CASSTSTGKETQYF.

V is TRBV15 and J is TRBJ1-5, with no clear D. V was clipped by 1 base and J by 6 bases, with 16 bases between them. The CDR3 length is 16 residues. From germline, CDR1 is LNHNV and CDR2 YYDKDF (reference sequence). CDR3 bases: TGTGCCACCAGCAGAGGTACTCTCAAGGCCCGTCAGCCCCAGCATTTT. Protein product: CATSRGTLKARQPQHF. The variable domain in full, completed from reference TRBV15 and TRBJ1-5, reads DAMVIQNPRYQVTQFGKPVTLSCSQTLNHNVMYWYQQKSSQAPKLLFHYYDKDFNNEADTPDNFQSRRPNTSFCFLDIRSPGLGDTAMYLCATSRGTLKARQPQHFGDGTRLSIL.

Turning to this clone: The sample has other DNA sequences that encode this CDR3 too. The rearrangement links TRBV30 to TRBJ1-2; 7 nucleotides line up with TRBD1. The CDR3 length is 14 residues. The V gene's germline CDR1 is GTSNPN and CDR2 SVGIG (reference sequence). J was trimmed by 6 bases and V by 2 bases; bases with no gene match: 9. The CDR3 bases are TGTGCCTGGAGTAAGGACAGGCCATCACATGGCTACACCTTC. This sequence encodes CAWSKDRPSHGYTF.

The genes are TRBV6-5 and TRBJ1-4; D unclear. Per the germline V gene, CDR1 is MNHEY and CDR2 is SVGAGI. V was cut by 5 bases and J by 8 bases, with 12 bases left in between. The CDR3 length is 13 residues. This CDR3 is CASSPLPPEKLFF. The DNA for the CDR3 is TGTGCCAGCAGTCCCCTTCCGCCCGAAAAACTGTTTTTT.